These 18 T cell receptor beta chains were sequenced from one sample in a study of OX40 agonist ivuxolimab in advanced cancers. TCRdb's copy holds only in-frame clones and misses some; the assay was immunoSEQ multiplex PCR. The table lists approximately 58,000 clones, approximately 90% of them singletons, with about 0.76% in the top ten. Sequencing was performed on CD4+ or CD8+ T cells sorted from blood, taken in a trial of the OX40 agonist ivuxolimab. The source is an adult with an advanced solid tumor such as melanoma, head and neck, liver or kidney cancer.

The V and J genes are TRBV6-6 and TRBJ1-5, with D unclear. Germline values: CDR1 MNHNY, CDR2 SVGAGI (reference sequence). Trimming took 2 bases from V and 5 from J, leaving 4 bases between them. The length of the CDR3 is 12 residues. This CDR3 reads CASSYPDQPQHF. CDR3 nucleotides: TGTGCCAGCAGTTACCCCGATCAGCCCCAGCATTTT.

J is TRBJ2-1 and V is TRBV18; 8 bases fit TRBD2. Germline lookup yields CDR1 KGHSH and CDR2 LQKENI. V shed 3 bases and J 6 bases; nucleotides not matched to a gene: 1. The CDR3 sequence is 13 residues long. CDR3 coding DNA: TGTGCCAGCTCACCTACTAGCGGCAATGAGCAGTTCTTC. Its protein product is CASSPTSGNEQFF.

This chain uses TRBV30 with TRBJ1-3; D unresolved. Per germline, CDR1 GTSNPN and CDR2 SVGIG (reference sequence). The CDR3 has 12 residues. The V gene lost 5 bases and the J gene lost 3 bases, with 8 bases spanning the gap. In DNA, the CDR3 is TGTGCCTGGGCCCCGGGTGGAAACACCATATATTTT. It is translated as CAWAPGGNTIYF.

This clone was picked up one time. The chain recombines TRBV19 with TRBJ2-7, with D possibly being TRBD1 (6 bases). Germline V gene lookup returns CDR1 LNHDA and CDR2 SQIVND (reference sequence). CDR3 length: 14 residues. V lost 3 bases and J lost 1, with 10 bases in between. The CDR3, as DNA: TGTGCCAGTAGTATTCCCGGACAGTCCTACGAGCAGTACTTC. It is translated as CASSIPGQSYEQYF.

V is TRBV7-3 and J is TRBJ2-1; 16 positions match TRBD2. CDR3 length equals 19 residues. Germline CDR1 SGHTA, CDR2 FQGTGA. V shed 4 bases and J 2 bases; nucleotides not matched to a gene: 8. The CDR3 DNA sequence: TGTGCCAGCAGCTCACTGGGACTAGCGGGAGGGCTTGCCTACAATGAGCAGTTCTTC. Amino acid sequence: CASSSLGLAGGLAYNEQFF. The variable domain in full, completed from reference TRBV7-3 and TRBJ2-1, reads GAGVSQTPSNKVTEKGKYVELRCDPISGHTALYWYRQSLGQGPEFLIYFQGTGAADDSGLPNDRFFAVRPEGSVSTLKIQRTERGDSAVYLCASSSLGLAGGLAYNEQFFGPGTRLTVL.

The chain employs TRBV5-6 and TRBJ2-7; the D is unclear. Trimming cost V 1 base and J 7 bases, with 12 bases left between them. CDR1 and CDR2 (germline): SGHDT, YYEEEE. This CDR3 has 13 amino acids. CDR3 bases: TGTGCCAGCAGCTTGACAAATCTACGAGAGCAGTACTTC. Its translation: CASSLTNLREQYF.

CDR3 nucleotide sequence: TGTGCCAGCAGGAGACAGGGGTACACAGATACGCAGTATTTT. This codes for CASRRQGYTDTQYF. The chain joins TRBV7-2 to TRBJ2-3, with 8 bases identical to TRBD1. The germline gives CDR1 SGHTA, CDR2 FQGNSA. V shed 6 bases, J shed 2 bases, and the junction held 4 bases outside the gene matches. CDR3 length: 14 amino acids.

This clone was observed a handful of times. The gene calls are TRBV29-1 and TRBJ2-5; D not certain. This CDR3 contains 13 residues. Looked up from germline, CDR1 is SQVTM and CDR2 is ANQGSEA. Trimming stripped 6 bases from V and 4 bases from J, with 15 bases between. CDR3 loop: CSVTTTLRETQYF. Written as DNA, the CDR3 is TGCAGCGTCACCACGACGTTAAGAGAGACCCAGTACTTC. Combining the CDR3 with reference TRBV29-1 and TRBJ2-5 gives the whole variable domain SAVISQKPSRDICQRGTSLTIQCQVDSQVTMMFWYRQQPGQSLTLIATANQGSEATYESGFVIDKFPISRPNLTFSTLTVSNMSPEDSSIYLCSVTTTLRETQYFGPGTRLLVL.

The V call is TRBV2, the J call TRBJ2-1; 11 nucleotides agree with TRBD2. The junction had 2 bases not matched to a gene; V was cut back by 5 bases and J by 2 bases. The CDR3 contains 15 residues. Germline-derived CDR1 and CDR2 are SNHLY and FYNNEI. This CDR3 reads CASSLAGGPYNEQFF. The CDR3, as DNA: TGTGCCAGCAGTCTAGCGGGAGGCCCCTACAATGAGCAGTTCTTC.

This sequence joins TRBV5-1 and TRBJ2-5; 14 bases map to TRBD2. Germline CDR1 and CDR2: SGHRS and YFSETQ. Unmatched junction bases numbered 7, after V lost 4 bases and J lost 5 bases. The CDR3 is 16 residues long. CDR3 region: CASSPGLAGGGETQYF. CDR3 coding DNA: TGCGCCAGCAGCCCAGGACTAGCGGGAGGAGGGGAGACCCAGTACTTC.

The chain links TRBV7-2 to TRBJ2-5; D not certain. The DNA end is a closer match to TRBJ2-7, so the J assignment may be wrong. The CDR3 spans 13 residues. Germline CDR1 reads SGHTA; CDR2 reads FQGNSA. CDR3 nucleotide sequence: TGTGCCAGCAGCTTAGGAGACCTCTACGAGCAGTACTTC. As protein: CASSLGDLYEQYF.

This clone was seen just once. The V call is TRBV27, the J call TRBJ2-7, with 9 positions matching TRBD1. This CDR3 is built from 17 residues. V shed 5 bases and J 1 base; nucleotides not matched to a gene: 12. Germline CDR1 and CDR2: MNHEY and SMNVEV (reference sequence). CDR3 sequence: CASSRWGTGLGSYEQYF. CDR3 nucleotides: TGTGCCAGCAGTCGGTGGGGGACAGGGCTAGGTTCCTACGAGCAGTACTTC.

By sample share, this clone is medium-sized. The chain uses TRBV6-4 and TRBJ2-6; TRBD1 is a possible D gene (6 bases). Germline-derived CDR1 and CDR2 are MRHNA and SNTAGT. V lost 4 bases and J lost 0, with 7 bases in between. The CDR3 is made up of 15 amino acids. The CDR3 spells CASSAGHSGANVLTF. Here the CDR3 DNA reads TGTGCCAGCAGTGCGGGACACTCTGGGGCCAACGTCCTGACTTTC.

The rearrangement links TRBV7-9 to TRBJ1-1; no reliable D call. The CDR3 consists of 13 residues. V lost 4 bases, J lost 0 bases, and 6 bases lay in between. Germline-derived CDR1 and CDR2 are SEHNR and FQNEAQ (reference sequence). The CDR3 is CASSSLMNTEAFF. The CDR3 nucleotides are TGTGCCAGCAGCTCCTTGATGAACACTGAAGCTTTCTTT. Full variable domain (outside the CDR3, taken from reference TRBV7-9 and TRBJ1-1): DTGVSQNPRHKITKRGQNVTFRCDPISEHNRLYWYRQTLGQGPEFLTYFQNEAQLEKSRLLSDRFSAERPKGSFSTLEIQRTEQGDSAMYLCASSSLMNTEAFFGQGTRLTVV.

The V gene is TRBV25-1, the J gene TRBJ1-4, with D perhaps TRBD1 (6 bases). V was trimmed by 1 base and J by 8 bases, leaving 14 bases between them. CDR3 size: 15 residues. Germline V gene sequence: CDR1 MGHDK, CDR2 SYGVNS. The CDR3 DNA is TGTGCCAGCAGTGAATGGGGGACTAGGGGGGAAAAACTGTTTTTT. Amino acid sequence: CASSEWGTRGEKLFF.

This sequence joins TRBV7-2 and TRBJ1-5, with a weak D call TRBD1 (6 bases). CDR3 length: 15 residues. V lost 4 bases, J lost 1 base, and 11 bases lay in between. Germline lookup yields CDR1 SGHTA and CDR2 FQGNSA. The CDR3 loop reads CASSSTGTSNQPQHF. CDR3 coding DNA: TGTGCCAGCAGCTCGACAGGAACGAGCAATCAGCCCCAGCATTTT.

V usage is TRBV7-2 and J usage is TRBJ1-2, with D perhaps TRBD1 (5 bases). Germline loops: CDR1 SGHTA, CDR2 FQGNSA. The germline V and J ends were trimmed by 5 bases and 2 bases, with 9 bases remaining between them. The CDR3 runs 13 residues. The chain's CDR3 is CASSQDTNYGYTF. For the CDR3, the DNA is TGTGCCAGCAGCCAGGACACGAACTATGGCTACACCTTC.

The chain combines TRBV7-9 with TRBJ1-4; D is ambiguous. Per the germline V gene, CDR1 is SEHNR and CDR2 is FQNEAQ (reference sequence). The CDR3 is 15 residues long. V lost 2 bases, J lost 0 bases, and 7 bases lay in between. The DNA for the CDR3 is TGTGCCAGCAGCTTACGGCCGGCAACTAATGAAAAACTGTTTTTT. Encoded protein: CASSLRPATNEKLFF.